What follows is one T cell receptor (beta chain) and its context. The antigen remains unidentified. The study ran its PCR with 60 Vbeta and 13 Jbeta primers. The method was immunoSEQ multiplex PCR; TCRdb's version includes in-frame clones alone and lacks a portion of them. The sample includes around 140,000 clones, over 75% of them seen just once. The sample originates from a study of cytomegalovirus exposure and HLA in healthy donors. This CDR3 is 14 amino acids long. Germline lookup yields CDR1 MDHEN and CDR2 SYDVKM. Trimming stripped 6 bases from V and 0 bases from J, with 9 bases between. Study conclusions and caveats: Later analysis identified a missense DCLRE1C variant that was linked to TCR beta V- and J-gene trimming. Donors were assumed by presence/absence analyses to have roughly uniform sequencing depth.

The specimen sequenced was PBMCs. The receptor was isolated from a woman between 40 and 55 years old in good health and CMV-seronegative. This chain joins TRBV28 and TRBJ1-5; D call uncertain. CDR3 coding DNA: TGTGCCAGCAGGACACCCATTAGCAATCAGCCCCAGCATTTT. Translation gives CASRTPISNQPQHF.